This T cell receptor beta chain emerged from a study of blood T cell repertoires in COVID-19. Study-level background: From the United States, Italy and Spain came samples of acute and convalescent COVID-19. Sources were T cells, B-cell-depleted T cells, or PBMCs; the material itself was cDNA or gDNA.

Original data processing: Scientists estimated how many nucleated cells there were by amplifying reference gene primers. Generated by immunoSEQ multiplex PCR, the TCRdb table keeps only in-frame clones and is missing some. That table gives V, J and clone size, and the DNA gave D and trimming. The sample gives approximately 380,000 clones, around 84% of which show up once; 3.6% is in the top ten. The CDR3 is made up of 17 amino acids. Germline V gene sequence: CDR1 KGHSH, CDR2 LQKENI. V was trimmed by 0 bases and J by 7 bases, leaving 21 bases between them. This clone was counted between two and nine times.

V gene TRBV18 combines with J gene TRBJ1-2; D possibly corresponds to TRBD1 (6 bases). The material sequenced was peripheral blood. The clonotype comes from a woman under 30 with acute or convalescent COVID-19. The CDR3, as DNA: TGTGCCAGCTCACCACCCGGGGGGCGCTTAGTTTCCTCTGGCTACACCTTC. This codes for CASSPPGGRLVSSGYTF.